Following are 14 T cell receptor beta chains from one sample sequenced in a study of cytomegalovirus exposure and HLA in healthy donors. The PCR made use of 60 Vbeta and 13 Jbeta primers. Here immunoSEQ multiplex PCR was the method, and the copy in TCRdb shows in-frame clones only, minus some. The table has roughly 240,000 clones, over 80% seen once; the top ten hold 5% to 6.5%. Sequences were obtained from PBMCs. These receptors all stem from a woman between 40 and 50 years old in good health and CMV-seropositive.

The chain is built from TRBV5-1 and TRBJ1-2; 8 nucleotides match TRBD1. Germline CDR1 SGHRS, CDR2 YFSETQ. Trimming cost V 4 bases and J 4 bases; bases outside gene matches: 3. CDR3 length: 13 residues. The CDR3 loop reads CASSPDRVYGYTF. Written as DNA, the CDR3 is TGCGCCAGCAGCCCGGACAGGGTCTATGGCTACACCTTC.

The chain employs TRBV5-1 and TRBJ1-4, with D possibly matching TRBD1 (5 bases). Germline V gene lookup returns CDR1 SGHRS and CDR2 YFSETQ. V lost 4 bases and J 0 bases, leaving 13 bases between the germline ends. The CDR3 runs to 16 residues. The CDR3 is CASSRGDLATNEKLFF. CDR3 in DNA: TGCGCCAGCAGCCGGGGGGATCTTGCAACTAATGAAAAACTGTTTTTT.

The chain combines TRBV6-4 with TRBJ1-6, with a weak D call TRBD1 (5 bases). Germline V gives CDR1 MRHNA, CDR2 SNTAGT. The V end lost 3 bases, the J end lost 5 bases, and 11 bases lay between the germline ends. The CDR3 totals 15 residues. CDR3 sequence (DNA): TGTGCCAGCAGTGATTGGCCCAGGGATAATTCACCCCTCCACTTT. It yields the protein CASSDWPRDNSPLHF.

The chain has TRBV9 and TRBJ2-3, with no clear D. CDR3 length equals 15 residues. V lost 3 bases, J lost 0 bases, and 11 bases lay in between. CDR1 is SGDLS and CDR2 is YYNGEE in the germline V gene. The CDR3 loop is CASSAGYSSTDTQYF. The CDR3 region has the DNA TGTGCCAGCAGCGCAGGTTATTCTAGCACAGATACGCAGTATTTT.

This sequence joins TRBV25-1 and TRBJ1-2, with 7 nucleotides matching TRBD1. Germline values: CDR1 MGHDK, CDR2 SYGVNS. Losses at the gene ends were 6 bases for V and 9 bases for J; bases not matched to a gene: 7. CDR3 size: 12 residues. In DNA, the CDR3 is TGTGCCAGCAGGCGAGCAGGGGGTAGCTACACCTTC. It yields the protein CASRRAGGSYTF.

This clone was counted a single time. The J gene is TRBJ2-3, the V gene TRBV6-5; TRBD2 agrees at 7 bases. Trimming at V came to 6 bases and at J to 3 bases, leaving 9 bases not matched to a gene. Germline CDR1 MNHEY, CDR2 SVGAGI. This CDR3 spans 15 amino acids. CDR3 sequence: CASRPPGGGTDTQYF. Written as DNA, the CDR3 is TGTGCCAGCAGACCGCCTGGGGGAGGGACAGATACGCAGTATTTT.

The chain uses TRBV5-1 and TRBJ1-2, with D tentatively TRBD1 (5 bases). In germline, CDR1 is SGHRS, CDR2 YFSETQ. The germline V and J ends were trimmed by 3 bases and 4 bases, with 13 bases remaining between them. The CDR3 runs to 14 residues. The CDR3 DNA follows: TGCGCCAGCAGCTCCGACAGCCAGGTCTATGGCTACACCTTC. Encoded protein: CASSSDSQVYGYTF. Full variable domain (missing parts from reference TRBV5-1 and TRBJ1-2): KAGVTQTPRYLIKTRGQQVTLSCSPISGHRSVSWYQQTPGQGLQFLFEYFSETQRNKGNFPGRFSGRQFSNSRSEMNVSTLELGDSALYLCASSSDSQVYGYTFGSGTRLTVV.

The genes are TRBV4-1 and TRBJ2-7, with a possible D match to TRBD2 (5 bases). V was shortened by 10 bases and J by 1 base, with 14 bases between the two germline ends. Germline V gene data show CDR1 as MGHRA and CDR2 as YSYEKL. The CDR3 contains 13 residues. CDR3 DNA: TGCGCCACCCTCGGGCCGGGGTCCTACGAGCAGTACTTC. Its protein is CATLGPGSYEQYF.

This clone was observed a handful of times. The rearrangement joins TRBV6-5 to TRBJ1-1; 10 bases map to TRBD1. J lost 6 bases, V lost 7 bases, and 8 bases had no gene match. CDR1 is MNHEY and CDR2 is SVGAGI in the germline V gene. The CDR3 totals 14 residues. CDR3 in DNA: TGTGCCAGCAAACGGGACAGGGGAATATCTGAAGCTTTCTTT. As protein: CASKRDRGISEAFF.

CDR3 coding DNA: TGTGCCAGCAGCCAAGGGGAACTAGCCTCCTACAATGAGCAGTTCTTC. Encoded protein: CASSQGELASYNEQFF. The chain uses TRBV4-2 and TRBJ2-1, with a weak D call TRBD2 (6 bases). The CDR3 contains 16 residues. CDR1 and CDR2 from the germline V gene are LGHNA and YNFKEQ. Deletions cut 1 base from V and 0 bases from J, with 10 bases between.

V is TRBV4-1 and J is TRBJ2-7; 9 nucleotides agree with TRBD2. Germline V gene lookup returns CDR1 MGHRA and CDR2 YSYEKL. The CDR3 sequence is 18 residues long. V trimming: 1 base; J trimming: 4 bases; junction bases outside the gene matches: 14. The CDR3 here is CASSQGGLESGRRYEQYF. Here the CDR3 DNA reads TGCGCCAGCAGCCAAGGGGGTCTAGAAAGCGGGAGGAGGTACGAGCAGTACTTC.

This sequence joins TRBV5-6 and TRBJ2-3, with no clear D. V gave up 3 bases and J gave up 4 bases, with 12 bases separating them. The CDR3 contains 14 residues. CDR1 is SGHDT, CDR2 YYEEEE, per germline. The CDR3 is CASSSWWAPDTQYF. As DNA, the CDR3 is TGTGCCAGCAGCTCCTGGTGGGCCCCAGATACGCAGTATTTT.

The V gene is TRBV5-1, the J gene TRBJ2-7; the match to TRBD1 covers 8 bases. This CDR3 contains 15 residues. J gave up 3 bases and V 1 base, and 6 bases lay outside the gene matches. Germline CDR1 is SGHRS and CDR2 is YFSETQ. CDR3 loop: CASSLIRGQDYEQYF. The CDR3 nucleotides are TGCGCCAGCAGCTTGATCAGGGGGCAGGACTACGAGCAGTACTTC. The full variable domain, with the rest looked up from reference TRBV5-1 and TRBJ2-7, is KAGVTQTPRYLIKTRGQQVTLSCSPISGHRSVSWYQQTPGQGLQFLFEYFSETQRNKGNFPGRFSGRQFSNSRSEMNVSTLELGDSALYLCASSLIRGQDYEQYFGPGTRLTVT.

The chain employs TRBV5-6 and TRBJ1-4; TRBD1 might be the D (5 bases). Germline assignment: CDR1 SGHDT and CDR2 YYEEEE. Trimming took 4 bases from V and 8 from J, leaving 9 bases between them. The CDR3 covers 12 residues. The DNA for the CDR3 is TGTGCCAGCAGCCGGACATTCGAAAAACTGTTTTTT. Protein product: CASSRTFEKLFF.